This TCR beta chain originates from a study of technical replicates of blood from several donors. TCRdb's table, derived via immunoSEQ multiplex PCR, lists solely in-frame clones and lacks some. The sample lists around 84,000 clones; about 92% were seen once. The table lists this clone with a few counts. This TCR came from a human donor in good health. Sequencing was done on a sample of T cells isolated from PBMCs.

The CDR3: CASSGGQGLGYTF. The DNA for the CDR3 is TGCGCCAGCAGTGGGGGACAGGGGCTTGGCTACACCTTC. V and J are TRBV10-1 and TRBJ1-2; TRBD1 matches at 10 bases. Germline trimming cut 4 bases from V and 7 bases from J; bases unmatched to any gene: 3. The V gene's germline CDR1 is WNHNN and CDR2 SYGVQD (reference sequence). This CDR3 contains 13 residues.